These T cell receptor beta chains were read from a single sample in a study of identical twins. Each CDR3 protein gets one entry after TCRdb re-called the 5' RACE reads with MiXCR. The table includes around 140,000 distinct CDR3 sequences, under 4.5% detected once. Sequencing used memory T cells sorted from blood. The receptor set was obtained from a man aged 18 to 30 in good health. CDR3s include the opening cysteine and the closing phenylalanine or tryptophan. The D gene is left open where the match is weak. Only some rows state a clone size, as once, few, many or a class for expanded clones.

>TRBJ2-4|TRBV27|many|.
CASSLYGDGAKNIQYF
TGTGCCAGCAGTTTATACGGTGATGGAGCCAAAAACATTCAGTACTTC
>TRBJ2-1|TRBV6-1|few|TRBD2
CASSGMWTSGRNNEQFF
TGTGCCAGCAGTGGGATGTGGACTAGCGGGAGGAACAATGAGCAGTTCTTC
>TRBJ2-7|TRBV11-2|many|.
CASSLPWGRGVYEQYF
TGTGCCAGCAGCCTCCCGTGGGGTAGAGGGGTCTACGAGCAGTACTTC
>TRBJ2-5|TRBV9|many|TRBD2
CASSVVPSGSQETQYF
TGTGCCAGCAGCGTAGTGCCTAGCGGGAGCCAAGAGACCCAGTACTTC
>TRBJ2-2|TRBV5-1|many|TRBD2
CASSSNPAGDTGELFF
TGCGCCAGCAGCTCTAATCCCGCGGGGGACACCGGGGAGCTGTTTTTT
>TRBJ2-5|TRBV20-1|many|TRBD2
CSAREPQLAGGEQETQYF
TGCAGTGCTAGGGAACCCCAACTAGCGGGAGGGGAACAAGAGACCCAGTACTTC
>TRBJ1-5|TRBV12-3/TRBV12-4|many|.
CASKGTGFSNQPQHF
TGTGCCAGCAAGGGTACAGGGTTTAGCAATCAGCCCCAGCATTTT
>TRBJ1-5|TRBV12-3/TRBV12-4|many|.
CASSLSGGGNQPQHF
TGTGCCAGCAGTTTATCGGGGGGCGGCAATCAGCCCCAGCATTTT
>TRBJ2-5|TRBV2|few|TRBD2
CAAKGLAEQETQYF
TGTGCCGCTAAAGGACTAGCGGAGCAAGAGACCCAGTACTTC
>TRBJ2-2|TRBV29-1|many|TRBD1
CSAAVDRGGGELFF
TGCAGCGCAGCGGTTGACAGGGGAGGCGGGGAGCTGTTTTTT
>TRBJ2-1|TRBV6-1|many|.
CASVNRGAYNEQFF
TGTGCCAGCGTCAATCGCGGAGCTTACAATGAGCAGTTCTTC
>TRBJ1-2|TRBV6-1|many|.
CASTKSGTQVDGGYTF
TGTGCCAGCACAAAATCCGGGACACAGGTAGACGGGGGCTACACCTTC
>TRBJ2-7|TRBV5-1|many|.
CASSLDHEQYF
TGCGCCAGCAGCTTGGATCACGAGCAGTACTTC
>TRBJ2-5|TRBV7-7|few|TRBD2
CASSLAAGRQETQYF
TGTGCCAGCAGCTTAGCAGCGGGGAGACAAGAGACCCAGTACTTC
>TRBJ2-3|TRBV12-3/TRBV12-4|many|TRBD2
CASSSSGRAPTQYF
TGTGCCAGCAGTTCTAGCGGGAGGGCTCCTACGCAGTATTTT
>TRBJ2-4|TRBV4-2|many|TRBD2
CASSHAGTSGSGAKNIQYF
TGTGCCAGCAGCCACGCCGGGACTAGCGGGAGTGGGGCCAAAAACATTCAGTACTTC
>TRBJ2-1|TRBV30|.|TRBD2
CAWSVTSGGEQFF
TGTGCCTGGAGTGTAACTAGCGGCGGTGAGCAGTTCTTC
>TRBJ1-1|TRBV5-1|many|.
CASSLGGGSNTEAFF
TGCGCCAGCAGCTTGGGGGGGGGTTCTAACACTGAAGCTTTCTTT
>TRBJ1-5|TRBV12-3/TRBV12-4|many|TRBD1
CASSGQGIGNQPQHF
TGTGCCAGCAGTGGACAGGGAATCGGCAATCAGCCCCAGCATTTT